This passage covers 23 T cell receptor beta chains from one sample sequenced in a study of blood T cell repertoires in COVID-19. Here immunoSEQ multiplex PCR was the method, and the copy in TCRdb shows in-frame clones only, minus some. This table holds about 310,000 clones, about 89% found once. Sequencing was carried out using peripheral blood. All receptors derive from a woman in her fifties or sixties who had recovered from COVID-19.

The V gene is TRBV28, the J gene TRBJ1-1; the D gene is possibly TRBD1 (6 bases). The CDR3 runs 14 residues. Germline CDR1 reads MDHEN; CDR2 reads SYDVKM. V was shortened by 6 bases and J by 11 bases, with 22 bases between the two germline ends. Here the CDR3 reads CASSPRDKNRVAFF. The CDR3 DNA reads as TGTGCCAGCAGCCCCCGGGACAAAAACAGAGTGGCTTTCTTT.

This chain uses TRBV27 with TRBJ2-1, with D possibly matching TRBD2 (6 bases). The CDR3 covers 17 residues. Per the germline V gene, CDR1 is MNHEY and CDR2 is SMNVEV (reference sequence). The V gene lost 7 bases and the J gene lost 6 bases, with 25 bases spanning the gap. The CDR3 DNA follows: TGTGCCAGCACCCACCGGTGGCAGGACTACGATCTCAATGAGCAGTTCTTC. Its protein product is CASTHRWQDYDLNEQFF.

Here the CDR3 reads CAISNSGGAYNEQFF. DNA of the CDR3: TGTGCCATCAGTAATAGCGGGGGAGCCTACAATGAGCAGTTCTTC. The chain is built from TRBV10-3 and TRBJ2-1; the match to TRBD2 covers 9 bases. Germline V gives CDR1 ENHRY, CDR2 SYGVKD. V lost 5 bases, J lost 2 bases, and 4 bases stayed unmatched. The CDR3 has 15 amino acids.

The rearrangement uses TRBV7-2 and TRBJ2-7; TRBD1 might be the D (5 bases). This CDR3 region has 14 residues. Trimming shortened V by 5 bases and J by 1 base, and 12 bases separated the two germline ends. The germline CDR1 and CDR2 sequences are SGHTA and FQGNSA. The DNA for the CDR3 is TGTGCCAGCAGCGCCAGACAGTGGTCCTACGAGCAGTACTTC. Protein product: CASSARQWSYEQYF.

The chain uses TRBV20-1 and TRBJ2-1; no clear D gene. V was cut by 3 bases and J by 8 bases, with 14 bases left in between. CDR1 DFQATT and CDR2 SNEGSKA come from the germline V gene (reference sequence). The CDR3 length is 13 residues. CDR3 sequence reads: CSASGSFGYEQFF. CDR3 in DNA: TGCAGTGCTAGTGGTTCTTTCGGTTATGAGCAGTTCTTC.

With respect to this clone: The same CDR3 is also encoded by other DNA sequences in this sample. V and J are TRBV10-1 and TRBJ2-7; weak D call: TRBD2 (5 bases). Germline CDR1 reads WNHNN; CDR2 reads SYGVQD (reference sequence). Trimming took 0 bases from V and 3 from J, leaving 6 bases between them. The CDR3 contains 13 residues. CDR3 loop: CASSESGVYEQYF. The DNA for the CDR3 is TGCGCCAGCAGTGAGTCCGGGGTCTACGAGCAGTACTTC.

The chain has TRBV6-5 and TRBJ2-2; 12 positions match TRBD2. The V and J ends lost 4 bases and 5 bases, in that order; junction bases with no gene match: 5. The germline gives CDR1 MNHEY, CDR2 SVGAGI. The CDR3 runs 16 residues. The CDR3: CASSSLAGGGTGELFF. CDR3 nucleotides: TGTGCCAGCAGTTCCCTAGCGGGAGGGGGTACCGGGGAGCTGTTTTTT.

CDR3 residues: CASSNPPRGHGYTF. CDR3 bases: TGTGCCAGCAGCAACCCCCCCAGGGGGCATGGCTACACCTTC. The gene calls are TRBV6-5 and TRBJ1-2, with 8 bases identical to TRBD1. Germline assignment: CDR1 MNHEY and CDR2 SVGAGI. V shed 6 bases and J 6 bases; nucleotides not matched to a gene: 9. The CDR3 contains 14 residues.

The rearrangement uses TRBV7-2 and TRBJ2-5; 7 bases align to TRBD1. The V gene's germline CDR1 is SGHTA and CDR2 FQGNSA. The CDR3 has 17 residues. V was pared by 2 bases and J by 3 bases, with 12 bases of the junction left unmatched. CDR3 in DNA: TGTGCCAGCAGCTTACCAGGAATCTTCGGGACAGAAGAGACCCAGTACTTC. It specifies CASSLPGIFGTEETQYF.

Here the CDR3 reads CASKDGISGNTIYF. The CDR3, as DNA: TGTGCCAGCAAGGACGGGATCTCTGGAAACACCATATATTTT. The chain is built from TRBV2 and TRBJ1-3, with D uncertain. Deletions cut 7 bases from V and 0 bases from J, with 10 bases between. The CDR3 totals 14 residues. CDR1 and CDR2 from the germline V gene are SNHLY and FYNNEI.

The chain links TRBV6-2 or TRBV6-3 to TRBJ1-5; 10 nucleotides match TRBD1. Germline V lookup: CDR1 MNHEY, CDR2 SVGEGT. J gave up 6 bases and V 4 bases, and 9 bases lay outside the gene matches. This CDR3 has 16 amino acids. The CDR3 sequence: CASSFDRGQGIQPQHF. The DNA for the CDR3 is TGTGCCAGCAGTTTCGACAGGGGGCAGGGTATTCAGCCCCAGCATTTT.

The chain links TRBV10-2 to TRBJ1-2; D gene unclear. V was clipped by 0 bases and J by 4 bases, with 15 bases between them. The CDR3 consists of 16 residues. The germline V gene encodes CDR1 WSHSY and CDR2 SAAADI. CDR3 in amino acids: CASSESTRQAGYGYTF. The DNA for the CDR3 is TGCGCCAGCAGTGAGTCGACCAGGCAGGCGGGCTATGGCTACACCTTC.

The rearrangement uses TRBV7-3 and TRBJ2-3, with 9 bases fitting TRBD2. CDR1 is SGHTA and CDR2 is FQGTGA in the germline V gene. Losses at the gene ends were 4 bases for V and 4 bases for J; bases not matched to a gene: 6. This CDR3 region has 15 residues. CDR3 sequence reads: CASSSIAGVSDTQYF. In DNA, the CDR3 is TGTGCCAGCAGCTCGATAGCGGGAGTATCAGATACGCAGTATTTT.

Regarding this clone: Other DNA sequences in this sample translate to the same CDR3. The rearrangement links TRBV15 to TRBJ2-7, with 10 bases that match TRBD2. The CDR3 is 15 amino acids. In germline, CDR1 is LNHNV, CDR2 YYDKDF (reference sequence). The J segment lost 4 bases and the V segment lost 0 bases, leaving 3 bases of the junction unmatched. CDR3 bases: TGTGCCACCAGCAGAGAACTAGCGGGATTGTACGAGCAGTACTTC. Encoded protein: CATSRELAGLYEQYF. Filled out from reference TRBV15 and TRBJ2-7, the complete variable domain reads DAMVIQNPRYQVTQFGKPVTLSCSQTLNHNVMYWYQQKSSQAPKLLFHYYDKDFNNEADTPDNFQSRRPNTSFCFLDIRSPGLGDTAMYLCATSRELAGLYEQYFGPGTRLTVT.

This clone was observed at least ten times. The chain joins TRBV7-9 to TRBJ2-6; 8 nucleotides line up with TRBD1. Germline values: CDR1 SEHNR, CDR2 FQNEAQ (reference sequence). The CDR3 consists of 17 residues. V lost 1 base, J lost 5 bases, and 7 bases stayed unmatched. In nucleotides, the CDR3 is TGTGCCAGCAGCTTAGGTCTAGACAGGGGTCGGGCCAACGTCCTGACTTTC. Residues: CASSLGLDRGRANVLTF.

The chain has TRBV28 and TRBJ2-6; 9 nucleotides agree with TRBD1. V trimming: 5 bases; J trimming: 1 base; junction bases outside the gene matches: 6. The CDR3 totals 17 residues. Looked up from germline, CDR1 is MDHEN and CDR2 is SYDVKM. The CDR3 reads CASSQYRGRSGANVLTF. CDR3 nucleotides: TGTGCCAGCAGTCAGTACAGGGGGCGTTCTGGGGCCAACGTCCTGACTTTC.

The rearrangement uses TRBV6-5 and TRBJ2-7; no reliable D call. V was shortened by 4 bases and J by 5 bases, with 6 bases between the two germline ends. CDR3 length: 11 amino acids. Germline V gene lookup returns CDR1 MNHEY and CDR2 SVGAGI. CDR3 bases: TGTGCCAGCAGTTGGGCTGACGAGCAGTACTTC. This codes for CASSWADEQYF.

This clone was observed once. The V gene is TRBV7-8, the J gene TRBJ1-2; D unclear. The V gene lost 5 bases and the J gene lost 5 bases, with 9 bases spanning the gap. The CDR3 length is 12 residues. Germline V gives CDR1 SGHVS, CDR2 FQNEAQ. The CDR3 reads CASSLAEYGYTF. The CDR3 DNA reads TGTGCCAGCAGCCTCGCGGAATATGGCTACACCTTC. The full variable domain, its missing parts supplied by reference TRBV7-8 and TRBJ1-2, is GAGVSQSPRYKVAKRGQDVALRCDPISGHVSLFWYQQALGQGPEFLTYFQNEAQLDKSGLPSDRFFAERPEGSVSTLKIQRTQQEDSAVYLCASSLAEYGYTFGSGTRLTVV.

The V gene is TRBV12-3 or TRBV12-4, the J gene TRBJ2-3; D is unresolved. This CDR3 region has 13 residues. V shed 3 bases and J shed 10 bases, with 14 bases lying between them. CDR3 sequence: CASSFTDSTPQYF. For the CDR3, the DNA is TGTGCCAGCAGTTTTACCGATAGTACTCCGCAGTATTTT.

This sequence joins TRBV30 and TRBJ2-7; D perhaps matches TRBD2 (6 bases). Trimming pared 3 bases from V and 3 bases from J, leaving 15 bases between. The V gene's germline CDR1 is GTSNPN and CDR2 SVGIG (reference sequence). The CDR3 contains 14 residues. The DNA of the CDR3 is TGTGCCTGGAGCCGGGACTTTCCGTTCTACGAGCAGTACTTC. It yields the protein CAWSRDFPFYEQYF.

The chain recombines TRBV5-5 with TRBJ1-1; 9 bases line up with TRBD1. V gave up 3 bases and J gave up 1 base; unmatched junction bases: 1. The CDR3 is 14 amino acids. CDR1 is SGHKS, CDR2 YYEKEE, per germline (reference sequence). In DNA, the CDR3 is TGTGCCAGCAGCTCGACAGGGGGGAACACTGAAGCTTTCTTT. It specifies CASSSTGGNTEAFF.

The chain joins TRBV2 to TRBJ2-3, with D maybe TRBD2 (6 bases). The CDR3 length is 12 residues. Germline V gene data show CDR1 as SNHLY and CDR2 as FYNNEI. V was cut by 6 bases and J by 6 bases, with 10 bases left in between. The CDR3: CASRAGRDTQYF. The CDR3 nucleotides read TGTGCCAGCAGGGCGGGGCGGGATACGCAGTATTTT.

This clone was counted a single time. The CDR3 DNA sequence: TGTGCCAGCAGCCGCAGGACGGGGGAGGCAGATACGCAGTATTTT. Translating gives CASSRRTGEADTQYF. This sequence joins TRBV6-2 or TRBV6-3 and TRBJ2-3; maybe TRBD2 (6 bases). The length of the CDR3 is 15 residues. Per the germline V gene, CDR1 is MNHEY and CDR2 is SVGEGT. V lost 6 bases and J lost 4, with 17 bases in between.